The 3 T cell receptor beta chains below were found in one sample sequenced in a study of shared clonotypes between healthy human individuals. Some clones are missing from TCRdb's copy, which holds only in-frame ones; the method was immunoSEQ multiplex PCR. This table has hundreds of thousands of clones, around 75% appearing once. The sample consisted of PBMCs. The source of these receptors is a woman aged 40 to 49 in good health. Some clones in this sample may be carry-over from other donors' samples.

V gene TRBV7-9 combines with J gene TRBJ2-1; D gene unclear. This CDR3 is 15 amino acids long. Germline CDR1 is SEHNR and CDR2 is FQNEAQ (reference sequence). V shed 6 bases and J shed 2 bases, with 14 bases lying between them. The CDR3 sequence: CASSSWKSTYNEQFF. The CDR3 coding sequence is TGTGCCAGCAGTAGCTGGAAGAGTACCTACAATGAGCAGTTCTTC.

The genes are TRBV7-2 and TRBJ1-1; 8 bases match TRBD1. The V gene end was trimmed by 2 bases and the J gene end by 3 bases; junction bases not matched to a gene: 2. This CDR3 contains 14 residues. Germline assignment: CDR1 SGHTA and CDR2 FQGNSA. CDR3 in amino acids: CASSLQGAYTEAFF. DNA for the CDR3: TGTGCCAGCAGCTTACAGGGGGCCTACACTGAAGCTTTCTTT.

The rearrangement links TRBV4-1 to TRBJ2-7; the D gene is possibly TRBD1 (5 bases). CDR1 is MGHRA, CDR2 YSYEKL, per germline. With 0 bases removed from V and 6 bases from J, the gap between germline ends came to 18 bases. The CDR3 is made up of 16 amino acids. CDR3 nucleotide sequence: TGCGCCAGCAGCCAAGATCCCTGGCAGGGTTTTGTCGAGCAGTACTTC. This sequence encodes CASSQDPWQGFVEQYF.